The clone carrying this TCR beta chain was detected a few times. The sample is drawn from a study of CD4 and CD8 cells across lung adenocarcinoma regions. TCRdb processed the PCR reads anew with MiXCR; each CDR3 protein has one entry. This sample has about 20,000 distinct CDR3 sequences, with around 50% found just once. The patients had localized lung adenocarcinoma, a non-small cell subtype. Germline CDR1 MNHNS, CDR2 SASEGT. CDR3 size: 11 residues. V dropped 2 bases and J dropped 9 bases, with 7 bases sitting between them. The chain is built from TRBV6-1 and TRBJ1-1; D remains ambiguous. The sample consisted of CD8+ T cells from the center of a lung tumor. This TCR derives from a female donor with lung adenocarcinoma. The CD4 and CD8 labels of this study may be unreliable. The CDR3 nucleotides read TGTGCCAGCAGTGAATTGCGTCAAGCTTTCTTT. Translating gives CASSELRQAFF.